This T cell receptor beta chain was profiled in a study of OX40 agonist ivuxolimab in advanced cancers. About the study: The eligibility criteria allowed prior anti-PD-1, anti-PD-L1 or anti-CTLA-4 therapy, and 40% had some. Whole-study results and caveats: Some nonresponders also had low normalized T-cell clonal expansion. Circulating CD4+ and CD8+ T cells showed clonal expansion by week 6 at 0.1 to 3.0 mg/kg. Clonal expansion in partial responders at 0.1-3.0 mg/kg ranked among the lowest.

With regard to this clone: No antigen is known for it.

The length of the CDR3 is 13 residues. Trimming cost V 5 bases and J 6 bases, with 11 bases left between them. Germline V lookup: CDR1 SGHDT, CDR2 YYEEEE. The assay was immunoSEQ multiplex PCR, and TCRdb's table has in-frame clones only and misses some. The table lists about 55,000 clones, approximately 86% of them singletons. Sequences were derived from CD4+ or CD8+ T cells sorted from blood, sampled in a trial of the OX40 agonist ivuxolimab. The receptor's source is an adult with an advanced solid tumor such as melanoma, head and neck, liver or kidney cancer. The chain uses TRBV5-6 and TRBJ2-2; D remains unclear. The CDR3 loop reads CASRINAPGELFF. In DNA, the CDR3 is TGTGCCAGCAGGATAAATGCGCCCGGGGAGCTGTTTTTT.